The clone carrying this T cell receptor delta chain is categorized as medium-sized. This specimen comes from a study of gamma-delta T cells after stem cell transplantation. Trimming stripped 0 bases from V and 3 bases from J, with 25 bases between. CDR1 and CDR2 from the germline V gene are GEAIGNYY and EKD. The CDR3 is 19 amino acids. TCRdb repeated clone calling on the RT-PCR reads with CATT. The profile shows around 3,000 delta-chain clones, 30% of them singletons. The sequence was collected from a human donor. It is not recorded whose cells these are; they may come from a transplant donor. Sequenced material: gamma-delta T cells. The chain combines TRDV2 with TRDJ1; D unclear. The CDR3, as DNA: TGTGCCTGTGACACCTTGCAGGATCATGGTGCCGATCTTCCCGATAAACTCATCTTT. This codes for CACDTLQDHGADLPDKLIF.